This T cell receptor beta chain was found in a study of tissue T cells after allogeneic stem cell transplantation. About this clone itself: Mouse gene names apply.

Measured with immunoSEQ multiplex PCR; TCRdb has only the in-frame clones, and not every one. The top ten hold around 0.52% of the sample, which has around 51,000 clones, around 66% seen once. Specimen: sorted cells pooled from one or two spleens. The source is a pool of C57BL/6 mice in good health.

The CDR3 bases that were read are TGTGCTAGCAGTCCCACCGGGACAGGGGGCGCGGAAGTCTTC. It translates to CASSPTGTGGAEVF. In full, the CDR3 is CASSPTGTGGAEVFF. This rearrangement joins TRBV29 to TRBJ1-1; 12 positions match TRBD1. The CDR3 end is not reached by the read, which stops 1 residue before it; the germline J gene fills it in. The CDR3 is 15 amino acids. V shed 5 bases, J shed 8 bases, and the junction held 9 bases outside the gene matches. CDR1 is MSHET and CDR2 is SYDVDS in the germline V gene. The full variable domain, its missing parts supplied by reference TRBV29 and TRBJ1-1, is DMKVTQMPRYLIKRMGENVLLECGQDMSHETMYWYRQDPGLGLQLIYISYDVDSNSEGDIPKGYRVSRKKREHFSLILDSAKTNQTSVYFCASSPTGTGGAEVFFGKGTRLTVV.